This TCR beta chain appears in the sequencing data of a study of naive and memory T cell subsets. Study results and limitations: Over 85% of naive TCR sequences appeared only once, unlike memory subsets. A few larger clonotypes appeared in naive repertoires, especially CD8, possibly memory cells re-expressing CD45RA.

Alpha and beta libraries were amplified separately from the second PCR onward. Note on this clonotype: The antigen remains undetermined.

CDR1 MNHEY and CDR2 SMNVEV come from the germline V gene (reference sequence). The CDR3 runs 13 residues. V lost 2 bases and J 0 bases, leaving 5 bases between the germline ends. An equimolar mix of two oligonucleotides served as the beta constant-region primer for TRBC1 and TRBC2. Nested alpha and beta constant-region primers with the SP2 primer drove four PCR rounds on ligated cDNA. A 12-nucleotide UMI and the SP2 primer were added to the cDNA 3' end by oligonucleotide ligation. TCRdb reprocessed the UMI-ligation and nested PCR reads with MiXCR, giving one entry per CDR3 protein. The sample contains about 140,000 distinct CDR3 sequences, under 25% of which appear only once.

The origin of this receptor is a human donor in good health. The chain recombines TRBV27 with TRBJ2-7; D unresolved. The specimen was naive CD8+ T cells from blood. The CDR3 loop reads CASSLARSYEQYF. In DNA form, the CDR3 reads TGTGCCAGCAGTTTAGCACGCTCCTACGAGCAGTACTTC.